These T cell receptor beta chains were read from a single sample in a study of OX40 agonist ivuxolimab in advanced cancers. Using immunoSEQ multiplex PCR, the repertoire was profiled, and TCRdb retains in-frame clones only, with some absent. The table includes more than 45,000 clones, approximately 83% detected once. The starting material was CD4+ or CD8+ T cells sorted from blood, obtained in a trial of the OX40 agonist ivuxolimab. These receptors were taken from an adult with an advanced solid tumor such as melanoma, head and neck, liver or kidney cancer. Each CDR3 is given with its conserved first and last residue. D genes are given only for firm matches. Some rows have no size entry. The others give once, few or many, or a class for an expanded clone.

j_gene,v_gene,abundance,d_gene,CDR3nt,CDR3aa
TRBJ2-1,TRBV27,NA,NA,TGTGCCAGCACTACAGGGTTCTTCAATGAGCAGTTCTTC,CASTTGFFNEQFF
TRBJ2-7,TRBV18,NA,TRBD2,TGTGCCAGCTCGCGGGCGCCGGGACAGGCCGGGACTAGCGGGAGTCAGTCCTACGAGCAGTACTTC,CASSRAPGQAGTSGSQSYEQYF
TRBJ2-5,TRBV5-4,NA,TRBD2,TGTGCCAGCAGCAATCCGACTAGCGGGGGACAAGAGACCCAGTACTTC,CASSNPTSGGQETQYF
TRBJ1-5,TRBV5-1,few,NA,TGCGCTAGCTCGCGAACAGTCAATCAGCCCCAGCATTTT,CASSRTVNQPQHF
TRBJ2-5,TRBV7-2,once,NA,TGTGCCAGCAGCAAGTCGATGGGCGGGCAGACCCAGTACTTC,CASSKSMGGQTQYF
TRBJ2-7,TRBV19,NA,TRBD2,TGTGCCAGTAGTAGCGGGAGCTCTCTCGAGCAGTACTTC,CASSSGSSLEQYF
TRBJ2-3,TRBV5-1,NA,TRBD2,TGCGCCAGCACCTTTAGCGGGGGCACAGATACGCAGTATTTT,CASTFSGGTDTQYF
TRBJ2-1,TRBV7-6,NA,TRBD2,TGTGCCAGCAGCGGCGGGACTAGCGGAATCAATGAGCAGTTCTTC,CASSGGTSGINEQFF
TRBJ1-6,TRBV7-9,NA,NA,TGTGCCAGCAGCTTAGAGGGAGGCCAGAATTCACCCCTCCACTTT,CASSLEGGQNSPLHF
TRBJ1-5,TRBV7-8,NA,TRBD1,TGTGCCAGCAGCTTAGCGAGACAGGGTAATCAGCCCCAGCATTTT,CASSLARQGNQPQHF
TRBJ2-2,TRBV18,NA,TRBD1,TGTGCCAGCTCACCACTTTTAGGGGGCGCGTCCACCGGGGAGCTGTTTTTT,CASSPLLGGASTGELFF
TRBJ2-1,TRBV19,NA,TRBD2,TGTGCCAGTAGTTCGGGACTAGCGGGAGACCAGAATGAGCAGTTCTTC,CASSSGLAGDQNEQFF
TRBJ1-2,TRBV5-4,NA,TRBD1,TGTGCCAGCAGCTCTGGACAGGTCAGATCCAACTATGGCTACACCTTC,CASSSGQVRSNYGYTF
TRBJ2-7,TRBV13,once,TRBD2,TGTGCCAGCAGCACCTTGGGACTAGCGGGAACACCAGCATCCTACGAGCAGTACTTC,CASSTLGLAGTPASYEQYF
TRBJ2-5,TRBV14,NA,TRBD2,TGTGCCAGCAGCCCTCGGTTAGCGGGGGAATTACAAGAGACCCAGTACTTC,CASSPRLAGELQETQYF
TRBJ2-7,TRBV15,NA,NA,TGTGCCACCAGCAATCCCCAGAGGGCCAGCCTCTACGAGCAGTACTTC,CATSNPQRASLYEQYF
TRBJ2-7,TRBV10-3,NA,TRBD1,TGTGCCACCACAATAGACGGGACAGGGACGCGTCAGTACTTC,CATTIDGTGTRQYF